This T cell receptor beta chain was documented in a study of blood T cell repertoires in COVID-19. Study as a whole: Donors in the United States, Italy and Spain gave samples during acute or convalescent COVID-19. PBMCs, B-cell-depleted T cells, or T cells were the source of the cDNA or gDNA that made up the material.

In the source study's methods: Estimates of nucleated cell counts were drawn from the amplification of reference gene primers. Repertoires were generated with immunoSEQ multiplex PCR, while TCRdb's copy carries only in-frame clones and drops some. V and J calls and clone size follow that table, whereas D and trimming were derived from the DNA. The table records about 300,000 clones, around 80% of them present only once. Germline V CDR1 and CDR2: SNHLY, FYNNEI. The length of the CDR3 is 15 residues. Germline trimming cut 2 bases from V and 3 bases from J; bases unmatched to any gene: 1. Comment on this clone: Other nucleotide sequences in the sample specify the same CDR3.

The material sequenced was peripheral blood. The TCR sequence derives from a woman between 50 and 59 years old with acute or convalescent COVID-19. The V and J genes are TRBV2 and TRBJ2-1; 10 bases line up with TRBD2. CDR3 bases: TGTGCCAGCAGTGAAAGGACTAGCGGCTACAATGAGCAGTTCTTC. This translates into CASSERTSGYNEQFF.